These 27 T cell receptor beta chains were sequenced from one sample in a study of PD-1 blockade in classical Hodgkin lymphoma. The time point here: newly diagnosed, previously untreated cHL patient sample. Produced via immunoSEQ multiplex PCR; TCRdb's table is partial and in-frame only. The table has 25,000 to 35,000 clones, roughly 94% seen once. Sample: peripheral blood mononuclear cells (PBMCs). The receptors come from a human donor with classical Hodgkin lymphoma.

The V call is TRBV5-4, the J call TRBJ2-5; TRBD2 agrees at 7 bases. This CDR3 has 16 residues. The junction had 5 bases not matched to a gene; V was cut back by 0 bases and J by 0 bases. Germline CDR1 reads SGHNT; CDR2 reads YYREEE (reference sequence). CDR3 DNA sequence: TGTGCCAGCAGCTTGGGCCTAGCGGAGAACCAAGAGACCCAGTACTTC. Its protein product is CASSLGLAENQETQYF.

The chain is built from TRBV9 and TRBJ1-2; the D gene is possibly TRBD1 (5 bases). The CDR3 consists of 13 residues. Germline V lookup: CDR1 SGDLS, CDR2 YYNGEE. Deletions cut 6 bases from V and 4 bases from J, with 13 bases between. The CDR3 region has the DNA TGTGCCAGCACTCAGCAGCAGGGCTATGGCTACACCTTC. As protein: CASTQQQGYGYTF. Looking up the rest from reference TRBV9 and TRBJ1-2 gives the full variable domain: DSGVTQTPKHLITATGQRVTLRCSPRSGDLSVYWYQQSLDQGLQFLIQYYNGEERAKGNILERFSAQQFPDLHSELNLSSLELGDSALYFCASTQQQGYGYTFGSGTRLTVV.

A word on this clone: The same CDR3 is also encoded by other DNA sequences in this sample. The rearrangement links TRBV13 to TRBJ2-5, with D unresolved. V was clipped by 3 bases and J by 1 base, with 0 bases between them. The CDR3 runs 11 residues. In germline, CDR1 is PRHDT, CDR2 FYEKMQ (reference sequence). The CDR3 loop reads CASSFQETQYF. For the CDR3, the DNA is TGTGCCAGCAGCTTCCAAGAGACCCAGTACTTC.

This clone appeared a few times. The genes are TRBV6-5 and TRBJ2-1, with D possibly TRBD1 on 6 matching bases. Germline CDR1 and CDR2: MNHEY and SVGAGI. This CDR3 has 15 amino acids. The V gene lost 4 bases and the J gene lost 6 bases, with 16 bases spanning the gap. The CDR3 nucleotides are TGTGCCAGCAGTTCACAGGGTGTTCAAGCCAATGAGCAGTTCTTC. Translation: CASSSQGVQANEQFF.

The chain recombines TRBV6-6 with TRBJ1-5; D remains ambiguous. V lost 2 bases to trimming and J lost 3 bases, with 8 bases between them. The CDR3 consists of 14 residues. Germline V gene sequence: CDR1 MNHNY, CDR2 SVGAGI (reference sequence). Here the CDR3 DNA reads TGTGCCAGCAGTTACGGGCTGATCAATCAGCCCCAGCATTTT. Encoded protein: CASSYGLINQPQHF.

The chain employs TRBV6-6 and TRBJ2-7; 7 bases align to TRBD2. The CDR3 totals 13 residues. After removal of 5 bases from V and 3 bases from J, the junction contained 4 bases not matched to a gene. CDR1 and CDR2 from the germline V gene are MNHNY and SVGAGI (reference sequence). The CDR3 DNA follows: TGTGCCAGCAGTACTAGCGTCGGCTACGAGCAGTACTTC. Amino acid sequence: CASSTSVGYEQYF.

The J gene is TRBJ1-5, the V gene TRBV5-4; tentatively, D is TRBD1 (6 bases). V gave up 2 bases and J gave up 4 bases, with 10 bases separating them. The germline CDR1 and CDR2 sequences are SGHNT and YYREEE (reference sequence). CDR3 length: 14 amino acids. The chain's CDR3 is CASSFQGSNQPQHF. The DNA of the CDR3 is TGTGCCAGCAGCTTCCAGGGGTCTAATCAGCCCCAGCATTTT.

The rearrangement links TRBV20-1 to TRBJ2-2; no definite D call. Per the germline V gene, CDR1 is DFQATT and CDR2 is SNEGSKA (reference sequence). The V end lost 0 bases, the J end lost 15 bases, and 11 bases lay between the germline ends. This CDR3 has 11 amino acids. The CDR3 is CSAREVRVVFF. CDR3 nucleotide sequence: TGCAGTGCTAGAGAGGTCCGGGTGGTGTTTTTT.

The chain combines TRBV19 with TRBJ2-3; possibly TRBD2 for D (7 bases). This CDR3 has 15 amino acids. Trimming took off 6 bases at V and 1 base at J, with 14 bases between the two ends. The germline gives CDR1 LNHDA, CDR2 SQIVND (reference sequence). The CDR3 DNA reads as TGTGCCAGTAGCCTTCCGGGGGGCCGCACAGATACGCAGTATTTT. As protein: CASSLPGGRTDTQYF.

This rearrangement joins TRBV6-1 to TRBJ1-2, with D perhaps TRBD1 (5 bases). The V gene lost 3 bases and the J gene lost 12 bases, with 14 bases spanning the gap. The CDR3 is 12 residues long. Germline CDR1 reads MNHNS; CDR2 reads SASEGT. As DNA, the CDR3 is TGTGCCAGCAGTGATGAGGGGTTAGTTGACACCTTC. The encoded protein is CASSDEGLVDTF.

This sequence joins TRBV28 and TRBJ2-6; 8 bases agree with TRBD2. This CDR3 is 16 amino acids long. In germline, CDR1 is MDHEN, CDR2 SYDVKM. V lost 8 bases, J lost 0 bases, and 6 bases stayed unmatched. The CDR3 nucleotides read TGTGCCAGCCGGACTAGCCGCCTCTCTGGGGCCAACGTCCTGACTTTC. Its protein product is CASRTSRLSGANVLTF.

The chain couples TRBV6-5 to TRBJ2-7; tentative D call: TRBD1 (6 bases). The CDR3 covers 14 residues. Trimming cost V 2 bases and J 3 bases, with 11 bases left between them. CDR1 and CDR2 (germline): MNHEY, SVGAGI. The CDR3 DNA follows: TGTGCCAGCAGTTACGTTGGGGGCCACTACGAGCAGTACTTC. Protein sequence: CASSYVGGHYEQYF.

The V gene is TRBV2, the J gene TRBJ1-2; D gene ambiguous. CDR1 and CDR2 (germline): SNHLY, FYNNEI. V gave up 0 bases and J gave up 5 bases, with 13 bases separating them. This CDR3 has 15 residues. CDR3 sequence (DNA): TGTGCCAGCAGTGAAGCGCTTCGGGAGACATATGGCTACACCTTC. It encodes CASSEALRETYGYTF. Full variable domain (rest looked up from reference TRBV2 and TRBJ1-2): EPEVTQTPSHQVTQMGQEVILRCVPISNHLYFYWYRQILGQKVEFLVSFYNNEISEKSEIFDDQFSVERPDGSNFTLKIRSTKLEDSAMYFCASSEALRETYGYTFGSGTRLTVV.

The V and J genes are TRBV13 and TRBJ2-3, with no clear D. Germline V gene sequence: CDR1 PRHDT, CDR2 FYEKMQ (reference sequence). CDR3 size: 16 residues. Trimming cost V 2 bases and J 3 bases, with 15 bases left between them. The CDR3 DNA is TGTGCCAGCAGCTTAATGACGGGTCGACCAACAGATACGCAGTATTTT. Its protein product is CASSLMTGRPTDTQYF.

V and J are TRBV7-9 and TRBJ2-7; a weak D match, TRBD2 (6 bases). The germline CDR1 and CDR2 sequences are SEHNR and FQNEAQ (reference sequence). Trimming shortened V by 4 bases and J by 0 bases, and 16 bases separated the two germline ends. The CDR3 totals 16 residues. CDR3 in DNA: TGTGCCAGCAGCTCAAGCTTGCAGGGACTCTCCTACGAGCAGTACTTC. Its translation: CASSSSLQGLSYEQYF.

The chain uses TRBV7-9 and TRBJ2-1; TRBD2 might be the D (5 bases). The CDR3 covers 15 residues. The germline V gene encodes CDR1 SEHNR and CDR2 FQNEAQ (reference sequence). V lost 2 bases and J 1 base, leaving 9 bases between the germline ends. CDR3 in amino acids: CASSLKSGSYNEQFF. Here the CDR3 DNA reads TGTGCCAGCAGCTTAAAATCGGGGTCCTACAATGAGCAGTTCTTC.

The chain is built from TRBV7-2 and TRBJ1-4; 7 bases match TRBD1. Germline V gene lookup returns CDR1 SGHTA and CDR2 FQGNSA. V trimming: 5 bases; J trimming: 8 bases; junction bases outside the gene matches: 8. The length of the CDR3 is 14 residues. CDR3 sequence reads: CASSQDRVGEKLFF. CDR3 in DNA: TGTGCCAGCAGCCAAGACAGGGTAGGGGAAAAACTGTTTTTT.

The chain couples TRBV18 to TRBJ2-1; 12 bases match TRBD2. Germline V lookup: CDR1 KGHSH, CDR2 LQKENI. J lost 6 bases, V lost 2 bases, and 8 bases had no gene match. The CDR3 is 17 amino acids. CDR3 protein: CASSPNLLAGGSNEQFF. Here the CDR3 DNA reads TGTGCCAGCTCACCAAACTTACTAGCGGGAGGATCCAATGAGCAGTTCTTC.

The chain uses TRBV6-5 and TRBJ2-7; D call uncertain. V was shortened by 5 bases and J by 3 bases, with 11 bases between the two germline ends. This CDR3 has 13 residues. From germline, CDR1 is MNHEY and CDR2 SVGAGI. The CDR3: CASSVRILYEQYF. DNA of the CDR3: TGTGCCAGCAGTGTACGGATCCTCTACGAGCAGTACTTC.

The chain joins TRBV11-2 to TRBJ2-2; D gene ambiguous. Between the trimmed V and J ends, which lost 3 bases and 6 bases, there was a span of 11 bases. This CDR3 has 14 residues. Germline V gene data show CDR1 as SGHAT and CDR2 as FQNNGV. The CDR3 loop is CASSFPISPGELFF. The CDR3 coding sequence is TGTGCCAGCAGCTTCCCCATTTCCCCCGGGGAGCTGTTTTTT.

The chain employs TRBV6-1 and TRBJ1-2, with D possibly TRBD1 on 6 matching bases. V shed 3 bases and J shed 8 bases, with 13 bases lying between them. The germline V gene has CDR1 MNHNS and CDR2 SASEGT. This CDR3 contains 13 residues. The CDR3 DNA sequence: TGTGCCAGCAGTGAGACAGGCCTCCGCGGCTACACCTTC. Encoded protein: CASSETGLRGYTF.

In DNA, the CDR3 is TGCGCCAGCAGCCAATCCTTGGGATACAAGAACACTGAAGCTTTCTTT. It yields the protein CASSQSLGYKNTEAFF. This chain links TRBV4-1 with TRBJ1-1; D gene unclear. This CDR3 spans 16 amino acids. V shed 2 bases and J shed 1 base, with 14 bases lying between them. CDR1 MGHRA and CDR2 YSYEKL come from the germline V gene.

This sequence joins TRBV7-2 and TRBJ1-1; a possible D gene is TRBD1 (6 bases). Germline CDR1 reads SGHTA; CDR2 reads FQGNSA. CDR3 length equals 14 residues. V shed 5 bases and J shed 7 bases, with 17 bases lying between them. The CDR3 reads CASSPGAAWGEAFF. In DNA form, the CDR3 reads TGTGCCAGCAGCCCGGGGGCGGCGTGGGGTGAAGCTTTCTTT. The whole variable domain, filled in from reference TRBV7-2 and TRBJ1-1, reads GAGVSQSPSNKVTEKGKDVELRCDPISGHTALYWYRQSLGQGLEFLIYFQGNSAPDKSGLPSDRFSAERTGGSVSTLTIQRTQQEDSAVYLCASSPGAAWGEAFFGQGTRLTVV.

The chain combines TRBV4-1 with TRBJ1-5; no definite D call. The CDR3 is made up of 18 amino acids. Germline CDR1 MGHRA, CDR2 YSYEKL. V lost 4 bases to trimming and J lost 5 bases, with 24 bases between them. The CDR3 nucleotides read TGCGCCAGCAGCCCGCAACTACAAACCTCGACAAGGCATCAGCCCCAGCATTTT. This sequence encodes CASSPQLQTSTRHQPQHF.

The chain couples TRBV18 to TRBJ2-5; no clear D. The CDR3 is 12 amino acids. Between the trimmed V and J ends, which lost 3 bases and 5 bases, there was a span of 7 bases. CDR1 KGHSH and CDR2 LQKENI come from the germline V gene. This CDR3 reads CASSPEGETQYF. The CDR3 DNA is TGTGCCAGCTCACCCGAAGGTGAGACCCAGTACTTC.

The rearrangement links TRBV5-8 to TRBJ2-5; no clear D. Trimming shortened V by 3 bases and J by 5 bases, and 8 bases separated the two germline ends. The CDR3 length is 12 residues. Germline V gives CDR1 SGHTS, CDR2 YDEGEE. The CDR3 DNA reads as TGTGCCAGCAGCTCAAATTCGGAGACCCAGTACTTC. Its translation is CASSSNSETQYF. Filled out from reference TRBV5-8 and TRBJ2-5, the complete variable domain reads EAGVTQSPTHLIKTRGQQATLRCSPISGHTSVYWYQQALGLGLQFLLWYDEGEERNRGNFPPRFSGRQFPNYSSELNVNALELEDSALYLCASSSNSETQYFGPGTRLLVL.

The chain combines TRBV6-1 with TRBJ2-3, with D perhaps assigned TRBD1 or TRBD2 (5 bases each). The length of the CDR3 is 16 residues. From germline, CDR1 is MNHNS and CDR2 SASEGT. The V and J ends lost 1 base and 0 bases respectively, with 11 bases between them. This CDR3 is CASSEVGVGSTDTQYF. Here the CDR3 DNA reads TGTGCCAGCAGTGAAGTGGGGGTGGGAAGCACAGATACGCAGTATTTT.